These 15 T cell receptor beta chains came from one sample sequenced in a study of blood T cells in healthy people across ages. A second PCR of roughly 7 to 11 cycles used a sample-barcoded 5' primer and a J-beta primer mix. MiXCR, run by TCRdb on the 5' RACE reads, gives a single entry per CDR3 protein. The sample includes 780,000 or so distinct CDR3 sequences, roughly 50% of them seen just once. Input material: blood. Receptors originate from a middle-aged man in good health.

The sample holds a few counts of this clonotype. The V call is TRBV12-5, the J call TRBJ2-3, with TRBD1 as a possible D gene (6 bases). Germline values: CDR1 LGHNT, CDR2 FRNRAP. The ends were cut back, 4 bases at V and 0 bases at J, with 8 bases in the middle. The CDR3 runs 14 residues. The CDR3 reads CASGSGQSTDTQYF. The DNA of the CDR3 is TGTGCTAGTGGTTCTGGACAGAGCACAGATACGCAGTATTTT.

The J gene is TRBJ2-1, the V gene TRBV5-6, with D maybe TRBD2 (6 bases). V gave up 3 bases and J gave up 8 bases, with 18 bases separating them. The CDR3 has 15 amino acids. Looked up from germline, CDR1 is SGHDT and CDR2 is YYEEEE. CDR3 sequence reads: CASSSWKWEEHEQFF. The CDR3 DNA reads as TGTGCCAGCAGCTCTTGGAAGTGGGAGGAACATGAGCAGTTCTTC.

This clonotype was found a few times. The chain joins TRBV29-1 to TRBJ1-4; weak D call: TRBD1 (6 bases). The CDR3 covers 13 residues. V lost 6 bases and J 4 bases, leaving 12 bases between the germline ends. In germline, CDR1 is SQVTM, CDR2 ANQGSEA. The CDR3 nucleotides are TGCAGCGTACAGGGTAACAATAATGAAAAACTGTTTTTT. Translation: CSVQGNNNEKLFF.

This clonotype appeared a few times. V is TRBV12-3 or TRBV12-4 and J is TRBJ2-7; a weak D match, TRBD2 (6 bases). The CDR3 sequence is 14 residues long. V was trimmed by 8 bases and J by 3 bases, leaving 17 bases between them. CDR3: CASALGGSYYEQYF. The CDR3 coding sequence is TGTGCCAGCGCGCTAGGAGGGAGTTACTACGAGCAGTACTTC.

In its sample, this clonotype was seen a few times. CDR3 in DNA: TGTGCCAGCAGCCACGGACTAGCGGGCACAGATACGCAGTATTTT. Residues: CASSHGLAGTDTQYF. V usage is TRBV6-1 and J usage is TRBJ2-3; 10 bases are a match to TRBD2. CDR3 length equals 15 residues. V lost 6 bases to trimming and J lost 1 base; unmatched junction nucleotides: 4. Germline CDR1 and CDR2: MNHNS and SASEGT.

The CDR3 reads CASSRGYADTQYF. The CDR3 DNA is TGTGCCAGCAGCCGGGGCTATGCGGATACGCAGTATTTT. V and J are TRBV12-3 or TRBV12-4 and TRBJ2-3, with D possibly called TRBD1 or TRBD2 (5 bases each). This CDR3 has 13 amino acids. V gave up 6 bases and J gave up 6 bases, with 13 bases separating them.

This clonotype was observed a few times. J is TRBJ1-4 and V is TRBV15; possible D gene TRBD1, 5 bases. The ends were cut back, 9 bases at V and 4 bases at J, with 24 bases in the middle. The CDR3 is made up of 17 amino acids. Germline V gene data show CDR1 as LNHNV and CDR2 as YYDKDF (reference sequence). The CDR3 is CATSGEGNQGSNEKLFF. CDR3 sequence (DNA): TGTGCCACTTCGGGGGAGGGGAACCAGGGAAGTAATGAAAAACTGTTTTTT.

This clonotype came up a few times. The V gene is TRBV5-1, the J gene TRBJ1-1; D is undetermined. V was cut by 4 bases and J by 1 base, with 11 bases left in between. CDR1 SGHRS and CDR2 YFSETQ come from the germline V gene. The CDR3 is 14 amino acids. CDR3 in amino acids: CASSPASGNTEAFF. DNA of the CDR3: TGCGCCAGCAGCCCTGCATCGGGGAACACTGAAGCTTTCTTT.

V is TRBV27 and J is TRBJ2-7; 11 nucleotides line up with TRBD2. CDR3 size: 13 residues. Germline CDR1 reads MNHEY; CDR2 reads SMNVEV (reference sequence). The V segment lost 8 bases and the J segment 4 bases; nucleotides outside the gene matches: 4. DNA of the CDR3: TGTGCCAGCGGCCCTAGCGGGGGGTACGAGCAGTACTTC. This translates into CASGPSGGYEQYF.

This chain links TRBV20-1 with TRBJ2-5; tentatively, D is TRBD1 (6 bases). The end of the DNA fits TRBJ2-7 better, so the J call may be wrong. This CDR3 is built from 14 residues. Looked up from germline, CDR1 is DFQATT and CDR2 is SNEGSKA (reference sequence). CDR3 DNA: TGCAGTGCCCGAAACCCAGCAGGGGTCTACGAGCAGTACTTC. This gives the protein CSARNPAGVYEQYF.

This clonotype was counted a few times. The rearrangement joins TRBV7-2 to TRBJ2-4; 12 nucleotides agree with TRBD1. The end of the DNA is better explained by TRBJ2-7, so the J call may be wrong. This CDR3 spans 14 amino acids. Germline V lookup: CDR1 SGHTA, CDR2 FQGNSA. CDR3 region: CASSPPGQGAEQYF. CDR3 coding DNA: TGTGCCAGCAGCCCTCCGGGACAGGGGGCCGAGCAGTACTTC.

This clonotype showed up just a few times. The V call is TRBV20-1, the J call TRBJ2-3; possibly TRBD2 for D (5 bases). Trimming stripped 1 base from V and 6 bases from J, with 8 bases between. The CDR3 runs to 12 residues. Germline values: CDR1 DFQATT, CDR2 SNEGSKA (reference sequence). CDR3 coding DNA: TGCAGTGCTAGAGCTCCGGGGGATACGCAGTATTTT. Amino acid sequence: CSARAPGDTQYF.

This clonotype was seen more than once but under ten times. The chain combines TRBV7-2 with TRBJ2-4; TRBD1 matches at 10 bases. The end of the DNA aligns better with TRBJ2-7, so the J call may be wrong. The CDR3 loop spans 14 amino acids. CDR1 and CDR2 (germline): SGHTA, FQGNSA. CDR3 protein: CASSSGTGEGEQYF. DNA of the CDR3: TGTGCCAGCAGCTCCGGGACAGGGGAAGGCGAGCAGTACTTC.

The rearrangement joins TRBV5-1 to TRBJ1-2, with D hard to call. The CDR3 contains 21 residues. V was trimmed by 0 bases and J by 6 bases, leaving 33 bases between them. The V gene's germline CDR1 is SGHRS and CDR2 YFSETQ. DNA for the CDR3: TGCGCCAGCAGCTTGGCCTCCGGCCCTAAGCCTTCGCAGGCCGCAAACCATGGCTACACCTTC. Amino acids: CASSLASGPKPSQAANHGYTF.

The J gene is TRBJ2-5, the V gene TRBV20-1; no reliable D call. The J call may be faulty, since TRBJ2-7 better matches the DNA end. The CDR3 length is 11 residues. Germline V gene data show CDR1 as DFQATT and CDR2 as SNEGSKA (reference sequence). In DNA, the CDR3 is TGCAGTGCTAGTACGGAAGACGAGCAGTACTTC. Translating it yields CSASTEDEQYF.